The clone carrying this TCR beta chain was observed a handful of times. Antigen unknown. This record comes from a study of CD8+ T cells in alopecia areata. About the study: Tofacitinib lasted 6 to 18 months, then 6 months off drug. Notes on the study in general: Many expanded lesional clones persisted during tofacitinib (in both scalp and blood).

TCR sequencing used cDNA made by reverse transcription of extracted RNA. Using immunoSEQ multiplex PCR, the repertoire was profiled, and TCRdb retains in-frame clones only, with some absent. The top ten hold over 10% of the sample, which has fewer than 200,000 clones, around 50% seen once. Regarding treatment: oral pan-JAK inhibitor, 5-10 mg twice daily. Germline V gene lookup returns CDR1 SNHLY and CDR2 FYNNEI. The CDR3 extends over 15 amino acids. V lost 8 bases and J lost 3, with 19 bases in between. This receptor was obtained from a human donor with alopecia areata. The chain has TRBV2 and TRBJ1-1; D may be TRBD1 (5 bases). Sample: CD8+ T cells sorted from blood, taken at week 24, from a patient treated with tofacitinib. CDR3 region: CASPLLGTHDTEAFF. CDR3 bases: TGTGCCAGCCCCTTGCTCGGGACCCACGACACTGAAGCTTTCTTT.